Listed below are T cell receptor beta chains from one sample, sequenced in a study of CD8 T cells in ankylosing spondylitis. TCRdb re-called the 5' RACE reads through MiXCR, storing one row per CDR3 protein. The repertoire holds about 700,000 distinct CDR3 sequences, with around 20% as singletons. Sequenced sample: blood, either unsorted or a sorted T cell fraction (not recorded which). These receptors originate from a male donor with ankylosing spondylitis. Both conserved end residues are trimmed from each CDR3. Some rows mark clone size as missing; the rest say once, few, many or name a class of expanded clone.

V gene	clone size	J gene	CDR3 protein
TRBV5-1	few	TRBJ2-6	ASSLGGYSGANVLT
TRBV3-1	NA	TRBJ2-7	ASSQVTYEQY
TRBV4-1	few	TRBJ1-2	ASSQPGTATNYGYT
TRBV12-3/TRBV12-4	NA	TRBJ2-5	ASSWGGGEETQY
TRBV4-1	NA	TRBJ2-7	ASSQEDGLTYEQY
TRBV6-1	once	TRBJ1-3	ASRRGQGGTIY
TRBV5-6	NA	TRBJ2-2	ASSWGDTRTGELF
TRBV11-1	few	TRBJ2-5	ASSRTGDLLSLETQY
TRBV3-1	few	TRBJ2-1	ASSQVAGAHNEQF
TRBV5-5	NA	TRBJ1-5	ASSLRDSQPQH
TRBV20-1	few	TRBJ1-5	SARVGSAGNQPQH
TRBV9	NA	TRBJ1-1	ASSNNPGTAKNTEAF
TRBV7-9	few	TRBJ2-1	ASSLGDYTYNEQF
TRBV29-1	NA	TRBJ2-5	SVGQGLMETQY
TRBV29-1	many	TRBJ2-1	SVRSGFYEQF
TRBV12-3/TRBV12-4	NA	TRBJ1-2	TSSFGGTGSFRGYGYT
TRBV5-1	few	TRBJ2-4	ASSFRDNKNIQY
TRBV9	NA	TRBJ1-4	ASRSGPSEKLF
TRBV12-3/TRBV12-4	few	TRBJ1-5	ASSAQGALNQPQH
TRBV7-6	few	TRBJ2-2	ASSLVVAGGNTGELF
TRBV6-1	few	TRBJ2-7	ASSVSSGRAEEQY
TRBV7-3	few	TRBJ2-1	ASSRRGDTTYNEQF
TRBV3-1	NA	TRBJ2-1	ASSQAGTDHPISYNEQF
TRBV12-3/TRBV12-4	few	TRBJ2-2	ASSPPRSGTGELF
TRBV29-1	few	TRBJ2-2	SVADTPESNTGELF
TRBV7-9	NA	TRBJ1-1	ASSLMGFEAF
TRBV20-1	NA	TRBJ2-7	SARDLIAWEQY
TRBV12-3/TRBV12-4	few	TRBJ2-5	ASRRDDQETQY
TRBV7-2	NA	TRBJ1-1	ASSPMLAGSEAF
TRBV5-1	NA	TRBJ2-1	ASSLVPSGGPRVSSEQF
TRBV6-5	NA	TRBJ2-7	ASSYRGRAYEQY
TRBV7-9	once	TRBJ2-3	ASSFVTGVWTDTQY
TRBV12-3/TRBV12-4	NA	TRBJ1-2	ASSLGSAGDGYT
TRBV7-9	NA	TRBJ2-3	ASSPPGTGAGG
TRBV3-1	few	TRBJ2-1	ASSQSGQYNEQF
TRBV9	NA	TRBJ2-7	ASSVEWGSGIDEQY
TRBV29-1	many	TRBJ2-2	SVAMTVNPGELF
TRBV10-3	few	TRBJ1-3	ATGATGGTGNTIY
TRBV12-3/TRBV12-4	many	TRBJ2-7	ASTQGGKGYEQY
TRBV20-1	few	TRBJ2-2	SASAEGAGTGELF
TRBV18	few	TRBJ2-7	ASSPLGGGQGGSEQY